The present T cell receptor beta chain was sequenced within a study of T cells after yellow fever vaccination. Study-wide context: SMART-Seq v4 Ultra Low Input handled preparation of low-cell-number fractions.

Points from the study as a whole: In post-booster samples, most primary-vaccination clones reappeared (roughly 96% CD4, roughly 89% CD8). Across the CD4 and CD8 compartments, a small share of clonotypes was present in both.

TCRdb reprocessed the 5' RACE reads via MiXCR and lists one record per CDR3 protein. The sample carries approximately 330,000 distinct CDR3 sequences, about 4% recorded once. This clonotype has more than one count but fewer than ten. Its antigen is unknown. The sequences come from PBMCs, collected 5 days after the yellow fever booster vaccination. The sequence was collected from a man aged 18 to 30 who received the YFV17D yellow fever vaccine.

CDR3 loop: CASSWTTGGQPYNSPLHF. The CDR3 coding sequence is TGTGCCAGCAGCTGGACTACAGGGGGCCAACCTTATAATTCACCCCTCCACTTT. The V gene is TRBV5-5, the J gene TRBJ1-6; TRBD1 aligns across 9 bases. V lost 3 bases, J lost 4 bases, and 11 bases stayed unmatched. Germline V lookup: CDR1 SGHKS, CDR2 YYEKEE (reference sequence). This CDR3 has 18 residues.